This passage covers 25 T cell receptor beta chains from one sample sequenced in a study of T cells in Graves' hyperthyroidism and ophthalmopathy (dated by TCRdb to between 2018 and 2020). Libraries were built with multiplex PCR. Sequencing instrument: Illumina HiSeq 2000. TCR beta CDR3 regions were amplified from RNA transcripts. For the first round of RT-PCR on the TCR CDR3, the HTBI primer set was used together with the Qiagen OneStep RT-PCR kit. In TCRdb, the public reads were trimmed at Q25 with fastp and aligned with MiXCR, with productive beta chains retained. Every entry covers one CDR3 protein and lists the most common genes and DNA from its rows. The sample contains around 720,000 distinct CDR3 sequences, under 45% of them found a single time. The ten top clones hold around 30% of the sample. Sequencing was done on a sample of blood. The receptors stem from a woman aged 40 to 50 with Graves' hyperthyroidism.

This clonotype showed up many times. The chain couples TRBV9 to TRBJ1-6, with 7 nucleotides matching TRBD1. V was clipped by 2 bases and J by 9 bases; unmatched bases: 8. The CDR3 contains 15 residues. The V gene's germline CDR1 is SGDLS and CDR2 YYNGEE. DNA of the CDR3: TGTGCCAGCAGCGTTGCGCAGACAGGGCCTTCACCCCTCCACTTT. Protein: CASSVAQTGPSPLHF.

J is TRBJ1-2 and V is TRBV29-1; weak D call: TRBD1 (5 bases). The V end lost 5 bases, the J end lost 0 bases, and 13 bases lay between the germline ends. The CDR3 sequence is 14 residues long. Germline CDR1 reads SQVTM; CDR2 reads ANQGSEA. The CDR3 coding sequence is TGCAGCGTTCCCCATGACAGCTCTAACTATGGCTACACCTTC. It is translated as CSVPHDSSNYGYTF.

This clonotype was seen repeatedly, ten times or more. The chain employs TRBV7-9 and TRBJ1-6, with 7 nucleotides matching TRBD1. CDR3 size: 15 residues. Trimming took 4 bases from V and 7 from J; bases not matched to a gene: 7. Germline-derived CDR1 and CDR2 are SEHNR and FQNEAQ (reference sequence). The CDR3 bases are TGTGCCAGCAGCTCGTATGGGACAGACAATTCACCCCTCCACTTT. Translation gives CASSSYGTDNSPLHF.

J is TRBJ1-1 and V is TRBV6-6; 7 bases are a match to TRBD1. Germline trimming cut 4 bases from V and 0 bases from J; bases unmatched to any gene: 5. This CDR3 spans 15 amino acids. CDR1 MNHNY and CDR2 SVGAGI come from the germline V gene (reference sequence). The DNA for the CDR3 is TGTGCCAGCAGTTTAGAACAGGGGCTGAACACTGAAGCTTTCTTT. This encodes CASSLEQGLNTEAFF.

This clonotype was seen a few times. The chain has TRBV7-9 and TRBJ1-4; 7 bases match TRBD1. The CDR3 contains 14 residues. The V segment lost 8 bases and the J segment 4 bases; nucleotides outside the gene matches: 7. The germline V gene has CDR1 SEHNR and CDR2 FQNEAQ (reference sequence). The CDR3 is CASCPGQSNEKLFF. CDR3 DNA sequence: TGTGCCAGCTGCCCGGGACAGAGTAATGAAAAACTGTTTTTT.

The chain employs TRBV6-1 and TRBJ1-5; 10 bases match TRBD1. Per the germline V gene, CDR1 is MNHNS and CDR2 is SASEGT. Losses at the gene ends were 6 bases for V and 7 bases for J; bases not matched to a gene: 9. The CDR3 totals 15 residues. The CDR3 bases are TGTGCCAGCAGCGCAATCTCGGGACAGGGGCAGCCCCAGCATTTT. Translated, it gives CASSAISGQGQPQHF.

This clonotype came up many times. The chain couples TRBV4-2 to TRBJ2-2; D is unclear. The CDR3 is 13 amino acids. V shed 6 bases and J shed 3 bases, with 8 bases lying between them. Per the germline V gene, CDR1 is LGHNA and CDR2 is YNFKEQ. CDR3 bases: TGTGCCAGCAGTGAAGCTTACACCGGGGAGCTGTTTTTT. Protein: CASSEAYTGELFF.

This clonotype was recorded at least ten times. This rearrangement joins TRBV4-3 to TRBJ2-5; D is uncertain. CDR1 and CDR2 (germline): LGHNA, YSLEER. Trimming stripped 0 bases from V and 5 bases from J, with 7 bases between. There are 13 residues in the CDR3. CDR3 bases: TGCGCCAGCAGCCAAGAGCTAGTGGAGACCCAGTACTTC. Its protein is CASSQELVETQYF.

CDR3 in amino acids: CASRTLTGSPGANVLTF. The CDR3 DNA sequence: TGTGCCAGCAGGACCTTGACAGGGAGTCCTGGGGCCAACGTCCTGACTTTC. This chain connects TRBV12-3 or TRBV12-4 to TRBJ2-6; the match to TRBD1 covers 7 bases. The CDR3 length is 17 residues. V gave up 6 bases and J gave up 2 bases; unmatched junction bases: 10.

This clonotype was seen ten or more times. J is TRBJ2-7 and V is TRBV20-1, with 8 bases aligning to TRBD1. The CDR3 runs 14 residues. Per germline, CDR1 DFQATT and CDR2 SNEGSKA (reference sequence). J lost 3 bases, V lost 5 bases, and 9 bases had no gene match. This CDR3 reads CSASRTGGIYEQYF. DNA of the CDR3: TGCAGTGCTTCCCGTACAGGGGGTATCTACGAGCAGTACTTC.

The V and J genes are TRBV10-2 and TRBJ2-3, with D perhaps matching TRBD1 (5 bases). V was pared by 1 base and J by 3 bases, with 11 bases between. CDR1 and CDR2 from the germline V gene are WSHSY and SAAADI. The CDR3 has 15 amino acids. The DNA of the CDR3 is TGCGCCAGCAGTGAGTTCGTCAGGGATACAGATACGCAGTATTTT. Translating gives CASSEFVRDTDTQYF.

CDR3 sequence: CATSKGGETQYF. CDR3 DNA sequence: TGTGCCACCTCAAAGGGGGGAGAGACCCAGTACTTC. This rearrangement joins TRBV12-3 or TRBV12-4 to TRBJ2-5; D may correspond to TRBD1 or TRBD2 (6 bases each). CDR3 length: 12 residues. Trimming shortened V by 10 bases and J by 4 bases, and 13 bases separated the two germline ends.

There are many counts of this clonotype. The CDR3 sequence is CASREQSDSENTEAFF. DNA for the CDR3: TGCGCCAGCAGGGAGCAAAGTGATTCGGAGAACACTGAAGCTTTCTTT. This chain connects TRBV10-2 to TRBJ1-1; D not certain. Germline V CDR1 and CDR2: WSHSY, SAAADI. The CDR3 is made up of 16 amino acids. V lost 6 bases and J lost 1, with 18 bases in between.

This clonotype was counted many times. The CDR3 sequence is CASSLLMDGGNTIYF. CDR3 DNA sequence: TGTGCCAGCAGCTTATTGATGGACGGAGGAAACACCATATATTTT. The chain recombines TRBV7-9 with TRBJ1-3; D uncertain. V gave up 2 bases and J gave up 4 bases, with 12 bases separating them. Germline lookup yields CDR1 SEHNR and CDR2 FQNEAQ (reference sequence). The CDR3 length is 15 residues.

This clonotype was found once. Being one base from a much bigger clone, this may be a read error. This chain joins TRBV10-2 and TRBJ2-5; 8 nucleotides align to TRBD2. The V segment lost 1 base and the J segment 5 bases; nucleotides outside the gene matches: 6. The germline CDR1 and CDR2 sequences are WSHSY and SAAADI. The length of the CDR3 is 15 residues. The CDR3 nucleotides read TGCGCCAGCAGTGAGTTGGGACTAGTGTGGGAGACCCAGTACTTC. It yields the protein CASSELGLVWETQYF.

In this sample, this clonotype turned up many times. This chain connects TRBV20-1 to TRBJ1-6; D is undetermined. Germline lookup yields CDR1 DFQATT and CDR2 SNEGSKA (reference sequence). Trimming took 3 bases from V and 0 from J, leaving 9 bases between them. CDR3 size: 15 residues. CDR3 amino acids: CSASGELSYNSPLHF. The CDR3 DNA reads TGCAGTGCTAGCGGGGAACTCTCCTATAATTCACCCCTCCACTTT.

This clonotype has at least ten counts. The CDR3 bases are TGCAGTGCTAGAGTTTATCTGGGGGGGGCCCACCAGTACTTC. It is translated as CSARVYLGGAHQYF. The rearrangement joins TRBV20-1 to TRBJ2-5, with TRBD2 as a possible D gene (7 bases). V shed 1 base and J shed 10 bases, with 19 bases lying between them. Looked up from germline, CDR1 is DFQATT and CDR2 is SNEGSKA (reference sequence). The length of the CDR3 is 14 residues.

Remarks on this clonotype: The conserved phenylalanine or tryptophan is not found at the CDR3 terminus, so this likely reflects a read error. This chain connects TRBV4-1 to TRBJ1-2; unclear D gene. V was trimmed by 3 bases and J by 4 bases, leaving 9 bases between them. This CDR3 is 13 amino acids long. From germline, CDR1 is MGHRA and CDR2 YSYEKL. Written as DNA, the CDR3 is TGCGCCAGCAGCCACCAAGTGACCTATGGCTACACCCTC. It specifies CASSHQVTYGYTL.

This clonotype was observed a handful of times. The J gene is TRBJ2-7, the V gene TRBV6-1; D is possibly TRBD2 (6 bases). The germline gives CDR1 MNHNS, CDR2 SASEGT. This CDR3 contains 14 residues. V lost 8 bases and J 5 bases, leaving 19 bases between the germline ends. CDR3 sequence reads: CASLSEGGLDEQYF. In DNA form, the CDR3 reads TGTGCCAGCCTAAGCGAAGGAGGGCTCGACGAGCAGTACTTC.

This clonotype occurred many times. J is TRBJ2-5 and V is TRBV29-1, with no clear D. Germline V gives CDR1 SQVTM, CDR2 ANQGSEA. The CDR3 is 11 residues long. V lost 4 bases, J lost 1 base, and 4 bases lay in between. This CDR3 is CSVASQETQYF. The CDR3 bases are TGCAGCGTTGCTTCCCAAGAGACCCAGTACTTC. The variable domain in full, completed from reference TRBV29-1 and TRBJ2-5, reads SAVISQKPSRDICQRGTSLTIQCQVDSQVTMMFWYRQQPGQSLTLIATANQGSEATYESGFVIDKFPISRPNLTFSTLTVSNMSPEDSSIYLCSVASQETQYFGPGTRLLVL.

This clonotype was counted at least ten times. The V and J genes are TRBV6-5 and TRBJ1-4; D call uncertain. Trimming left V 5 bases short and J 7 bases short, with 20 bases between. Germline V gene data show CDR1 as MNHEY and CDR2 as SVGAGI. The CDR3 runs 16 residues. The CDR3 spells CASSDRGINDAEKLFF. CDR3 nucleotide sequence: TGTGCCAGCAGTGATCGGGGAATCAACGACGCTGAAAAACTGTTTTTT.

This clonotype was counted between two and nine times. J is TRBJ2-7 and V is TRBV7-9; D gene unclear. The J call may not be correct, given that the DNA end is closer to TRBJ2-1. CDR1 and CDR2 (germline): SEHNR, FQNEAQ (reference sequence). This CDR3 contains 15 residues. As DNA, the CDR3 is TGTGCCAGCAGCTTGAGCCCCCTCTCCTACAATGAGCAGTTCTTC. It encodes CASSLSPLSYNEQFF.

In this sample, this clonotype turned up many times. The chain employs TRBV2 and TRBJ1-1, with D hard to call. CDR3 length: 15 residues. V was cut by 8 bases and J by 3 bases, with 19 bases left in between. CDR1 is SNHLY and CDR2 is FYNNEI in the germline V gene. DNA of the CDR3: TGTGCCAGCGTGGGTTTATCCGAGTCGGACACTGAAGCTTTCTTT. Residues: CASVGLSESDTEAFF.

The chain has TRBV5-1 and TRBJ2-2, with 7 bases aligning to TRBD1. The J segment lost 5 bases and the V segment lost 4 bases, leaving 8 bases of the junction unmatched. Germline V lookup: CDR1 SGHRS, CDR2 YFSETQ. CDR3 size: 15 residues. CDR3 sequence: CASSARDRQTGELFF. The CDR3 nucleotides read TGCGCCAGCAGCGCCCGGGACAGACAAACCGGGGAGCTGTTTTTT.

This clonotype has just a few counts. A much larger clone is a single base away; this may be a read error. The genes are TRBV10-3 and TRBJ1-2; D call uncertain. The CDR3 is 13 amino acids. Per the germline V gene, CDR1 is ENHRY and CDR2 is SYGVKD. Here the CDR3 DNA reads TGTGCCATCAGTGAGTCGATGAACTATGGCCACACCTTC. Translating gives CAISESMNYGHTF.